This T cell receptor (beta chain) is from a study of T cells after yellow fever vaccination. General study points: Clones that expanded after primary vaccination mostly reappeared after the booster (around 96% CD4, 70% to 90% CD8). Of the clonotypes, a small share occurred in both CD4 and CD8 compartments.

This CDR3 has 13 residues. Germline assignment: CDR1 SQVTM and CDR2 ANQGSEA. V gave up 7 bases and J gave up 0 bases, with 13 bases separating them. TCRdb called the 5' RACE reads again in MiXCR, with one record for every CDR3 protein. The sample gives some 120,000 distinct CDR3 sequences, 12% to 15% of which show up once; roughly 45% is in the top ten. Concerning this clonotype: The antigen remains unidentified.

The clonotype originates from a young man who received the YFV17D yellow fever vaccine. The sample here was CD8+ T cells sorted from PBMCs, taken 5 days after the yellow fever booster vaccination. V is TRBV29-1 and J is TRBJ2-7; D uncertain. CDR3 nucleotide sequence: TGCAGCGCAGAAGTACCTAACTCCTACGAGCAGTACTTC. It translates to CSAEVPNSYEQYF.